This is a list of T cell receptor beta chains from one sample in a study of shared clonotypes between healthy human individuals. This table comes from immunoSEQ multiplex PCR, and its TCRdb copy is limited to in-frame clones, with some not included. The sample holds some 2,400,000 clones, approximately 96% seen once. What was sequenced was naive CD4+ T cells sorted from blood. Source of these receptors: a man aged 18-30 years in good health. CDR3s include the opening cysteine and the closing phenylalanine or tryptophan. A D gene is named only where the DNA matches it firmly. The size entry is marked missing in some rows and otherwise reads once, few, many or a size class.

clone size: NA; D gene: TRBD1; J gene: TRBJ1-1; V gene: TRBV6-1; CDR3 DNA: TGTGCCAGCAGTGAGCCGTCACCTTCAGGGGGAACTGAAGCTTTCTTT; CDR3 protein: CASSEPSPSGGTEAFF
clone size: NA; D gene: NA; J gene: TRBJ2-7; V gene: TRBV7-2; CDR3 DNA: TGTGCCAGCAGCCTCGGGGCTTCCTACGAGCAGTACTTC; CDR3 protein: CASSLGASYEQYF
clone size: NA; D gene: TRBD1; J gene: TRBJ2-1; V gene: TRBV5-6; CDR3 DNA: TGTGCCAGCAGCCCGGGGACAGCCTACTCCTACAATGAGCAGTTCTTC; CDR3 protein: CASSPGTAYSYNEQFF
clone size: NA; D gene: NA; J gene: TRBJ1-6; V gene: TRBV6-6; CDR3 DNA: TGTGCCAGCAGTTATGTGGGTAATTCACCCCTCCACTTT; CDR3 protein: CASSYVGNSPLHF
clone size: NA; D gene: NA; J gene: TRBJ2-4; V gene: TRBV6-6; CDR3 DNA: TGTGCCAGCAGTTTACAGGGAAACATTCAGTACTTC; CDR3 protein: CASSLQGNIQYF
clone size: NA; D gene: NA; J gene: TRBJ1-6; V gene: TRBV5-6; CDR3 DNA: TGTGCCAGCAGCTACGACCTGGCTAATTCACCCCTCCACTTT; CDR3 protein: CASSYDLANSPLHF
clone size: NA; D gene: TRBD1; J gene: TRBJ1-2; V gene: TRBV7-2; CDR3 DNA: TGTGCCAGCAGCCCGGAACAGGGGAATTCACGTGGCTACACCTTC; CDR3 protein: CASSPEQGNSRGYTF
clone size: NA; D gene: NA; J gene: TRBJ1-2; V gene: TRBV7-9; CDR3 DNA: TGTGCCAGCAGCTTCTTAGCGGGTGGTAGCGGCTACACCTTC; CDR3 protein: CASSFLAGGSGYTF
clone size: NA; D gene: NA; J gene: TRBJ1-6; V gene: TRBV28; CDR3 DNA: TGTGCCAGCAACCAAGAGGACCCGAATTCACCCCTCCACTTT; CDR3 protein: CASNQEDPNSPLHF
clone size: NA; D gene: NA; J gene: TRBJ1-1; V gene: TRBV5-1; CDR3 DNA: TGCGCCAGCAGCTTGGCCGAGACAGGAAGCATGTTGGCTTTCTTT; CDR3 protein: CASSLAETGSMLAFF
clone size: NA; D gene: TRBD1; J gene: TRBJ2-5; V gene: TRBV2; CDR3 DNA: TGTGCCAGCCAAGCCGACAGGGTCCCGGAGACCCAGTACTTC; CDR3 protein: CASQADRVPETQYF
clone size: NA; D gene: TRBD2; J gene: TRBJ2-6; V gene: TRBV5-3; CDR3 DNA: TGTGCCAGAAGCTGGTACAGCGGGGGCGCTGGGGCCAACGTCCTGACTTTC; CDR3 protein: CARSWYSGGAGANVLTF
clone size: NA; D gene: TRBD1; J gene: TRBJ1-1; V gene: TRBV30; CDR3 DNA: TGTGCCTGGAGCGACAGGGGTACTGAAGCTTTCTTT; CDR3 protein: CAWSDRGTEAFF
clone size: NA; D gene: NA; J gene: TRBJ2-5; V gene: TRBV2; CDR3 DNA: TGTGCCAGCAGTGAAGCGGCCATGACAGGGACCCAGTACTTC; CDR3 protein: CASSEAAMTGTQYF
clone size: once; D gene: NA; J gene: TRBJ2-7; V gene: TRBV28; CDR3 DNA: TGTGCCAGCAGTTTAGGGCACCCAATTAGCAAGCAGTACTTC; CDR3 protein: CASSLGHPISKQYF
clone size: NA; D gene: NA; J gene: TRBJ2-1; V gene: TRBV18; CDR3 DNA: TGTGCCAGCTCACCTCAGGTCTACAATGAGCAGTTCTTC; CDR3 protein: CASSPQVYNEQFF
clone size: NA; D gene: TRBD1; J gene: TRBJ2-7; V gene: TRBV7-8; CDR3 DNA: TGTGCCAGCAGCTTAAGGGCAGGGGGAACAGGAGACGAGCAGTACTTC; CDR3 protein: CASSLRAGGTGDEQYF
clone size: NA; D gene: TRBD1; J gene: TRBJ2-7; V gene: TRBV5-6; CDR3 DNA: TGTGCCAGCAGCTTGGTCGGGACAGGGGGCGCCTACGAGCAGTACTTC; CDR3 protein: CASSLVGTGGAYEQYF
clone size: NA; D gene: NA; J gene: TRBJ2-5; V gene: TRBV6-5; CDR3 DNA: TGTGCCAGCAGTTACTCGGGCAGTACAGGGGAGACCCAGTACTTC; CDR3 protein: CASSYSGSTGETQYF
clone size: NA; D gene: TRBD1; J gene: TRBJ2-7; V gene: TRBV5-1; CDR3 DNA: TGCGCCAGCAGCCCCTCTGGACAGGCCTACGAGCAGTACTTC; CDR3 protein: CASSPSGQAYEQYF
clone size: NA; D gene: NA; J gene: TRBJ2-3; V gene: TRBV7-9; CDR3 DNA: TGTGCCAGCAGCCGTCGGGGATTTTTGGCAGATACGCAGTATTTT; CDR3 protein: CASSRRGFLADTQYF
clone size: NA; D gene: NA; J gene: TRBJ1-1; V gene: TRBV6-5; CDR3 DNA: TGTGCCAGCAGTAGACTCGGGACTGAAGCTTTCTTT; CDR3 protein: CASSRLGTEAFF
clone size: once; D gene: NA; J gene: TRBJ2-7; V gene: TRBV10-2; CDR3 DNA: TGCGCCAGCAGGGCAGGGAAATCCTACGAGCAGTACTTC; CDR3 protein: CASRAGKSYEQYF
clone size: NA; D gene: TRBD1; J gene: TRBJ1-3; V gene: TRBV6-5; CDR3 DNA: TGTGCCAGCAGTTACTTAGGACAGGGGGCAAGGAACACCATATATTTT; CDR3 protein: CASSYLGQGARNTIYF
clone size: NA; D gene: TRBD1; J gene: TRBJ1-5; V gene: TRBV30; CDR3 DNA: TGTGCCTGGAAAACAGGGGGTTCAAATCAGCCCCAGCATTTT; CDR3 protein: CAWKTGGSNQPQHF
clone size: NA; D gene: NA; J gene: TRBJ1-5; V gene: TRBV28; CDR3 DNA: TGTGCCAGCAGTTTAGGGGTCACTACGAGCAATCAGCCCCAGCATTTT; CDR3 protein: CASSLGVTTSNQPQHF
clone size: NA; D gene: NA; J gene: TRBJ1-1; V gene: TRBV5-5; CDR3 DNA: TGTGCCAGCAGACAGAACACTGAAGCTTTCTTT; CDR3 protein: CASRQNTEAFF
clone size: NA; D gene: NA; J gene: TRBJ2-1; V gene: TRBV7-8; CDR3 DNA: TGTGCCAGCAACCCCCGGTGGCAGGGATACAATGAGCAGTTCTTC; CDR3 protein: CASNPRWQGYNEQFF
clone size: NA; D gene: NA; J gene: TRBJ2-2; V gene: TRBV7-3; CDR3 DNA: TGTGCCAGCAGCTTAGAGGGTCTCACCGGGGAGCTGTTTTTT; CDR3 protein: CASSLEGLTGELFF
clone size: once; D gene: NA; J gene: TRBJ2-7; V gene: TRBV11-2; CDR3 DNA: TGTGCCAGCAGCTTAGCCAGGGGATTGAACTACGAGCAGTACTTC; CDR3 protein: CASSLARGLNYEQYF
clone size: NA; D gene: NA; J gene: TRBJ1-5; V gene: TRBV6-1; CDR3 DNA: TGTGCCAGCAGGCAGGAGACTAGCAATCAGCCCCAGCATTTT; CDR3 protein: CASRQETSNQPQHF
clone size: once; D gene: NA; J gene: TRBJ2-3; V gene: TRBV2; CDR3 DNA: TGTGCCAGCAAGCAAAATACGCAGTATTTT; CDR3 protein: CASKQNTQYF
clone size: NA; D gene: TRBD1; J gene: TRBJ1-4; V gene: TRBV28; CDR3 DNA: TGTGCCAGCAGAATGGGACAGGGGAATGAAAAACTGTTTTTT; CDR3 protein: CASRMGQGNEKLFF
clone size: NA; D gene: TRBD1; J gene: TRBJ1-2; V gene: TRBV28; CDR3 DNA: TGTGCCAGCAGTTCGACAGGGGGCGGCTATGGCTACACCTTC; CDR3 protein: CASSSTGGGYGYTF
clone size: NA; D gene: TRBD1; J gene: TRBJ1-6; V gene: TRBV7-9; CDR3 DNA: TGTGCCAGCAGCATACAGGGGAAACCTTCACCCCTCCACTTT; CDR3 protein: CASSIQGKPSPLHF